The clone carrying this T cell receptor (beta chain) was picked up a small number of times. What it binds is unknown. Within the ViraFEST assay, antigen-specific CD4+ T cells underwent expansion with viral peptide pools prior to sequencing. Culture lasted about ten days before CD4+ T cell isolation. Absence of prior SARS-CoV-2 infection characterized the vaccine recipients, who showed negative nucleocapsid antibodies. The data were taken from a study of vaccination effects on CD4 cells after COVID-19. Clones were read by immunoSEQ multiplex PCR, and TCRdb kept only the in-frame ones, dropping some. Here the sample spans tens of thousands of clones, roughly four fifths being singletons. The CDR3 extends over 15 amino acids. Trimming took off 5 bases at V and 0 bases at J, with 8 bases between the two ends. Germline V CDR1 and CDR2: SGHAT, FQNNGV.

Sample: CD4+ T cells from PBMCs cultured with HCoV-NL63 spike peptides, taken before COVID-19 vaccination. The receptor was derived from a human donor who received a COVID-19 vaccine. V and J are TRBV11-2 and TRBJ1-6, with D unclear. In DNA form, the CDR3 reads TGTGCCAGCAGCAGAGACGGCTCCTATAATTCACCCCTCCACTTT. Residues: CASSRDGSYNSPLHF.